Described below is a single T cell receptor (beta chain) sequence and its context. This clone was seen a single time. Its antigen is currently not known. Base-call qualities are not available, and no considerably larger clone is one nucleotide away. The 80 to 95 tumor samples were subjected to high-throughput TCR profiling using ImmunoSEQ. In the original analysis: Repertoire diversity metrics included richness (unique productive sequences), clonality, evenness and relatedness; Bhattacharyya coefficient assessed similarity between samples. In a sensitivity analysis, TCRs with fewer than two reads were excluded, and consistent conclusions were obtained. Not all clones reach the TCRdb copy of this immuneACCESS table, which keeps in-frame sequences only. Checked studies attribute under half of the gap to unresolved V genes and leave the rest unexplained. V, J and clone size are taken as reported in that table, and D and trimming were inferred from the DNA itself. The sample contains roughly 940 clones, around 77% of them found a single time. The ten largest clones represent under 25% of the sample.

This specimen belongs to a study of high-grade serous ovarian cancer treatment subgroups (dated by TCRdb to about 2021). For the wider study: On average, sequencing produced approximately 14,000 reads and over 7,000 unique TCR beta rearrangements for each sample. Under a laparoscopic triage algorithm, patients with high-grade serous ovarian cancer were grouped by complete gross resection or by neoadjuvant chemotherapy response, and the study profiled the TCR beta repertoires of these patients. The approximately 30-patient cohort included roughly ten patients with no residual disease after primary surgery (R0), roughly ten excellent NACT responders, and roughly ten poor NACT responders. In total there were roughly 81 samples, since every patient provided one primary tumor sample and two metastatic tumor samples.

Study-level results and caveats: The TCR repertoire analyses centered on CDR3, leaving CDR1 and CDR2 unanalyzed. Repertoire similarity between tumors from the same patient ranged from about 0.1 to 0.8, while tumors from different patients showed almost no similarity. TCR clonal relatedness showed a positive correlation with neoantigen level and a trend toward positive correlation with copy number variation and mutation load from whole-genome sequencing. Spatial information was not captured by bulk tumor TCR sequencing, so insight into HGSC tumor complexity and diversity was limited.

The CDR3, cysteine through phenylalanine, is 16 amino acids long. CDR3 DNA is the only sequence kept; it has 48 bases, read in frame from the first base. V and J lose 0 bases and 7 bases, and a span of 15 bases separates them. CDR1 and CDR2 were assigned from the germline V gene (reference sequence) as LNHNV and YYDKDF. Tumor samples were collected prior to definitive surgery or chemotherapy. Genomic DNA extraction was performed by the MD Anderson Biospecimen Extraction Resource, and TCR sequencing was carried out by the MD Anderson Cancer Genomics Laboratory. The sequence is built from TRBV15 and TRBJ1-4; TRBD1 is a possible D gene, resting on 5 matching bases. The sequence came from a human donor with high-grade serous ovarian cancer. Sequencing used tumor tissue. The CDR3 amino acid sequence is: CATSRDRRQWGEKLFF. The DNA reads TGTGCCACCAGCAGAGATCGAAGACAGTGGGGTGAAAAACTGTTTTTT.